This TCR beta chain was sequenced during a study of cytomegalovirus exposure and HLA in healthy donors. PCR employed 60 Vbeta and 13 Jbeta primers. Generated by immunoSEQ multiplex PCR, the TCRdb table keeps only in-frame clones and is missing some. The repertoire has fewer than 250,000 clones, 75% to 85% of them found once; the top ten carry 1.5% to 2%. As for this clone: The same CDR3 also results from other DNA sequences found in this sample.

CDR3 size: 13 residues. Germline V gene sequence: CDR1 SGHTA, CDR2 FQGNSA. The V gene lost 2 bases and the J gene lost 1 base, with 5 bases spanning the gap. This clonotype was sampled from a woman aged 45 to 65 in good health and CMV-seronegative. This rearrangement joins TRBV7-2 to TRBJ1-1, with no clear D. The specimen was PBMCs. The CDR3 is CASSLSGNTEAFF. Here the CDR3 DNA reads TGTGCCAGCAGCTTAAGCGGGAACACTGAAGCTTTCTTT.